Following are 27 T cell receptor beta chains from one sample sequenced in a study of blood T cell repertoires in COVID-19. Produced via immunoSEQ multiplex PCR; TCRdb's table is partial and in-frame only. This table has approximately 36,000 clones, approximately 80% appearing once. Material for sequencing was peripheral blood. These receptors were taken from a man between 45 and 60 years old with active COVID-19.

J is TRBJ1-1 and V is TRBV2; TRBD1 aligns across 7 bases. This CDR3 spans 17 amino acids. The trim removed 3 bases at V and 0 bases at J, leaving 10 bases unmatched. CDR1 SNHLY and CDR2 FYNNEI come from the germline V gene. CDR3 nucleotide sequence: TGTGCCAGCAGTGACACAGGGGAAAACCTACTGAACACTGAAGCTTTCTTT. Its protein product is CASSDTGENLLNTEAFF.

The chain is built from TRBV29-1 and TRBJ2-3; 7 bases agree with TRBD1. This CDR3 has 15 residues. J was trimmed by 5 bases and V by 4 bases; bases with no gene match: 12. Per the germline V gene, CDR1 is SQVTM and CDR2 is ANQGSEA. The CDR3 sequence is CSVGRGRGIGDTQYF. In DNA, the CDR3 is TGCAGCGTTGGAAGGGGGCGCGGAATTGGAGATACGCAGTATTTT.

This clone came up a few times. The rearrangement uses TRBV5-1 and TRBJ2-7; D is possibly TRBD1 or TRBD2 (6 bases each). This CDR3 spans 12 amino acids. The V end lost 4 bases, the J end lost 5 bases, and 10 bases lay between the germline ends. CDR1 and CDR2 from the germline V gene are SGHRS and YFSETQ. In nucleotides, the CDR3 is TGCGCCAGCAGCCTGGGGGGCGACGAGCAGTACTTC. Translating it yields CASSLGGDEQYF.

The gene calls are TRBV4-1 and TRBJ2-1, with 7 bases aligning to TRBD2. Losses at the gene ends were 0 bases for V and 10 bases for J; bases not matched to a gene: 9. The CDR3 loop spans 15 amino acids. The germline gives CDR1 MGHRA, CDR2 YSYEKL. For the CDR3, the DNA is TGCGCCAGCAGCCAAGATGGCGGGGACTACCTCGAGCAGTTCTTC. It translates to CASSQDGGDYLEQFF.

A word on this clone: Likely a read error: the CDR3 ends without its conserved phenylalanine or tryptophan. Because the CDR3's place on the DNA is in doubt, the DNA is left out and the CDR3 is given as listed by TCRdb. This chain joins TRBV13 and TRBJ1-1. Germline V gene lookup returns CDR1 PRHDT and CDR2 FYEKMQ (reference sequence). The CDR3 length equals 12 residues, ends included. Here the CDR3 reads CASSLGLLTGVN.

V and J are TRBV7-9 and TRBJ1-2; 7 nucleotides line up with TRBD1. The CDR3 extends over 14 amino acids. Losses at the gene ends were 5 bases for V and 6 bases for J; bases not matched to a gene: 9. Germline V gene data show CDR1 as SEHNR and CDR2 as FQNEAQ (reference sequence). The CDR3 nucleotides read TGTGCCAGCAGCCTTAACAGGGGATTGGATGGCTACACCTTC. The encoded protein is CASSLNRGLDGYTF.

This clone was detected only a few times. The chain joins TRBV5-4 to TRBJ1-1; D is ambiguous. The CDR3 loop spans 14 amino acids. Germline V gene lookup returns CDR1 SGHNT and CDR2 YYREEE (reference sequence). V shed 4 bases and J shed 1 base, with 11 bases lying between them. The CDR3 here is CASSRGGGNTEAFF. Here the CDR3 DNA reads TGTGCCAGCAGCCGGGGAGGAGGGAACACTGAAGCTTTCTTT.

The rearrangement uses TRBV6-5 and TRBJ1-1, with D possibly being TRBD1 (6 bases). The V end was cut by 6 bases, the J end by 6 bases, with 14 bases between. Germline-derived CDR1 and CDR2 are MNHEY and SVGAGI. The CDR3 is 13 residues long. This CDR3 reads CASRQGSPPEAFF. The CDR3 region has the DNA TGTGCCAGCAGACAGGGTAGTCCCCCTGAAGCTTTCTTT.

The chain links TRBV5-1 to TRBJ2-3; the match to TRBD2 covers 7 bases. Germline V gene lookup returns CDR1 SGHRS and CDR2 YFSETQ. V shed 0 bases and J 3 bases; nucleotides not matched to a gene: 7. This CDR3 contains 16 residues. CDR3 protein: CASSLAGGGITDTQYF. CDR3 nucleotides: TGCGCCAGCAGCTTGGCCGGCGGGGGTATAACAGATACGCAGTATTTT.

The chain combines TRBV7-9 with TRBJ1-2; no clear D gene. Germline V gene data show CDR1 as SEHNR and CDR2 as FQNEAQ (reference sequence). This CDR3 has 12 amino acids. Trimming shortened V by 3 bases and J by 4 bases, and 6 bases separated the two germline ends. The CDR3 coding sequence is TGTGCCAGCAGCTTGTCTATCTATGGCTACACCTTC. Its translation: CASSLSIYGYTF.

There are a few counts of this clone. This chain uses TRBV5-1 with TRBJ2-2, with D possibly being TRBD2 (6 bases). Germline CDR1 and CDR2: SGHRS and YFSETQ. The CDR3 spans 15 residues. Trimming removed 5 bases at V and 9 bases at J, with 20 bases between. CDR3 DNA: TGCGCCAGCAGAGACTCCATTTGGAGGGACCGGGAGCTGTTTTTT. Translation: CASRDSIWRDRELFF.

The J gene is TRBJ2-7, the V gene TRBV10-2, with 8 bases fitting TRBD2. The CDR3 runs to 14 residues. Trimming cost V 8 bases and J 3 bases; bases outside gene matches: 9. Germline CDR1 and CDR2: WSHSY and SAAADI. The CDR3 here is CASRSGVNLYEQYF. The CDR3 nucleotides read TGCGCCAGCCGTAGCGGGGTGAATCTCTACGAGCAGTACTTC.

The chain recombines TRBV15 with TRBJ1-1; TRBD1 aligns across 8 bases. The CDR3 extends over 15 amino acids. Germline V gene data show CDR1 as LNHNV and CDR2 as YYDKDF (reference sequence). Trimming removed 4 bases from V and 3 bases from J; junction bases left unmatched: 7. CDR3 protein: CATSKTGTGDTEAFF. The CDR3 coding sequence is TGTGCCACCAGCAAAACCGGGACAGGTGACACTGAAGCTTTCTTT.

The chain recombines TRBV28 with TRBJ2-7; 8 bases fit TRBD1. The CDR3 totals 13 residues. The trim removed 6 bases at V and 6 bases at J, leaving 7 bases unmatched. CDR1 and CDR2 (germline): MDHEN, SYDVKM. CDR3 coding DNA: TGTGCCAGCAGGTCGACAGGGGAAATCGAGCAGTACTTC. Protein sequence: CASRSTGEIEQYF.

The rearrangement uses TRBV19 and TRBJ1-5, with unresolved D. Trimming stripped 8 bases from V and 7 bases from J, with 9 bases between. This CDR3 is built from 11 residues. Looked up from germline, CDR1 is LNHDA and CDR2 is SQIVND (reference sequence). The CDR3 DNA reads as TGTGCCAGTGGGGAGGGACAGCCCCAGCATTTT. Amino acids: CASGEGQPQHF.

There are a few counts of this clone. The chain has TRBV6-2 or TRBV6-3 and TRBJ1-5; 9 bases agree with TRBD1. Trimming at V came to 5 bases and at J to 2 bases, leaving 10 bases not matched to a gene. This CDR3 spans 17 amino acids. Germline CDR1 is MNHEY and CDR2 is SVGEGT. CDR3 sequence reads: CASSTGTGSVGNQPQHF. DNA for the CDR3: TGTGCCAGCAGTACCGGGACAGGGTCGGTGGGCAATCAGCCCCAGCATTTT.

V and J are TRBV4-1 and TRBJ1-1; 7 bases fit TRBD1. CDR1 and CDR2 (germline): MGHRA, YSYEKL. This CDR3 region has 15 residues. V lost 4 bases, J lost 1 base, and 6 bases stayed unmatched. The CDR3 region has the DNA TGCGCCAGCAGCCCCCCAGGGGGGTCGAACACTGAAGCTTTCTTT. It specifies CASSPPGGSNTEAFF.

J is TRBJ1-2 and V is TRBV7-2; 7 bases are shared with TRBD1. J gave up 4 bases and V 4 bases, and 12 bases lay outside the gene matches. This CDR3 region has 16 residues. Per the germline V gene, CDR1 is SGHTA and CDR2 is FQGNSA. The CDR3, as DNA: TGTGCCAGCAGCTCCCCTATACAGGGGCCTAGCTATGGCTACACCTTC. Protein: CASSSPIQGPSYGYTF.

This sequence joins TRBV11-2 and TRBJ1-4, with D possibly being TRBD1 (5 bases). From germline, CDR1 is SGHAT and CDR2 FQNNGV. Trimming removed 1 base at V and 10 bases at J, with 13 bases between. This CDR3 has 14 amino acids. This CDR3 reads CASSLVPARGKLFF. In nucleotides, the CDR3 is TGTGCCAGCAGCTTAGTACCCGCAAGGGGAAAACTGTTTTTT.

The table lists this clone with a few counts. The chain has TRBV28 and TRBJ1-2, with 10 bases lining up with TRBD1. This CDR3 is 15 amino acids long. The germline V gene encodes CDR1 MDHEN and CDR2 SYDVKM. Trimming cost V 7 bases and J 1 base; bases outside gene matches: 6. The CDR3 is CASTQDRGYNYGYTF. The DNA for the CDR3 is TGTGCCAGCACCCAGGACAGGGGGTATAACTATGGCTACACCTTC.

The chain has TRBV5-1 and TRBJ2-3, with 7 bases identical to TRBD2. The ends lost 4 bases at V and 0 bases at J; junction bases unmatched: 5. Germline V lookup: CDR1 SGHRS, CDR2 YFSETQ. The length of the CDR3 is 15 residues. For the CDR3, the DNA is TGCGCCAGCAGCACCAGCGGGGCTAGCACAGATACGCAGTATTTT. Translation: CASSTSGASTDTQYF.

Sample share makes this clone medium-sized (0.01 to 0.1%). V and J are TRBV29-1 and TRBJ1-1; D not certain. CDR1 is SQVTM, CDR2 ANQGSEA, per germline. Trimming removed 4 bases from V and 1 base from J, with 10 bases in between. This CDR3 has 13 amino acids. This CDR3 reads CSVVKGGNTEAFF. The CDR3 region has the DNA TGCAGCGTTGTTAAGGGAGGGAACACTGAAGCTTTCTTT.

V usage is TRBV19 and J usage is TRBJ1-1; possibly TRBD1 for D (6 bases). Trimming cost V 5 bases and J 5 bases, with 12 bases left between them. The length of the CDR3 is 13 residues. The V gene's germline CDR1 is LNHDA and CDR2 SQIVND (reference sequence). The CDR3 nucleotides read TGTGCCAGTAGTTCAGGGGTTAGGACTGAAGCTTTCTTT. Protein: CASSSGVRTEAFF.

The table lists this clone with a count of one. This chain uses TRBV29-1 with TRBJ2-5; 11 nucleotides align to TRBD2. The CDR3 length is 14 residues. In germline, CDR1 is SQVTM, CDR2 ANQGSEA. Trimming at V came to 6 bases and at J to 4 bases, leaving 7 bases not matched to a gene. The CDR3 DNA reads as TGCAGCGTCTCTAGCGGGGGGCCGGGAGAGACCCAGTACTTC. Protein sequence: CSVSSGGPGETQYF.

This rearrangement joins TRBV11-2 to TRBJ1-5; 8 nucleotides align to TRBD1. The germline V gene has CDR1 SGHAT and CDR2 FQNNGV. V lost 4 bases to trimming and J lost 4 bases; unmatched junction nucleotides: 9. This CDR3 region has 16 residues. The CDR3: CASSSISGGRNQPQHF. CDR3 bases: TGTGCCAGCAGCTCGATTTCAGGGGGCCGGAATCAGCCCCAGCATTTT.

The V call is TRBV4-3, the J call TRBJ2-1; 9 nucleotides match TRBD2. Germline CDR1 and CDR2: LGHNA and YSLEER. CDR3 length equals 18 residues. With V trimmed by 1 base and J by 3 bases, 10 bases remained unmatched. The CDR3 loop is CASSQAPARGGVYNEQFF. CDR3 in DNA: TGCGCCAGCAGCCAAGCCCCTGCTCGCGGGGGGGTCTACAATGAGCAGTTCTTC.

The chain links TRBV5-1 to TRBJ2-4; D is perhaps TRBD1 (6 bases). This CDR3 is 14 amino acids long. V lost 3 bases and J 6 bases, leaving 13 bases between the germline ends. Germline CDR1 reads SGHRS; CDR2 reads YFSETQ. CDR3 amino acids: CASSSPEGGNIQYF. In DNA, the CDR3 is TGCGCCAGCAGCTCCCCAGAAGGGGGAAACATTCAGTACTTC.